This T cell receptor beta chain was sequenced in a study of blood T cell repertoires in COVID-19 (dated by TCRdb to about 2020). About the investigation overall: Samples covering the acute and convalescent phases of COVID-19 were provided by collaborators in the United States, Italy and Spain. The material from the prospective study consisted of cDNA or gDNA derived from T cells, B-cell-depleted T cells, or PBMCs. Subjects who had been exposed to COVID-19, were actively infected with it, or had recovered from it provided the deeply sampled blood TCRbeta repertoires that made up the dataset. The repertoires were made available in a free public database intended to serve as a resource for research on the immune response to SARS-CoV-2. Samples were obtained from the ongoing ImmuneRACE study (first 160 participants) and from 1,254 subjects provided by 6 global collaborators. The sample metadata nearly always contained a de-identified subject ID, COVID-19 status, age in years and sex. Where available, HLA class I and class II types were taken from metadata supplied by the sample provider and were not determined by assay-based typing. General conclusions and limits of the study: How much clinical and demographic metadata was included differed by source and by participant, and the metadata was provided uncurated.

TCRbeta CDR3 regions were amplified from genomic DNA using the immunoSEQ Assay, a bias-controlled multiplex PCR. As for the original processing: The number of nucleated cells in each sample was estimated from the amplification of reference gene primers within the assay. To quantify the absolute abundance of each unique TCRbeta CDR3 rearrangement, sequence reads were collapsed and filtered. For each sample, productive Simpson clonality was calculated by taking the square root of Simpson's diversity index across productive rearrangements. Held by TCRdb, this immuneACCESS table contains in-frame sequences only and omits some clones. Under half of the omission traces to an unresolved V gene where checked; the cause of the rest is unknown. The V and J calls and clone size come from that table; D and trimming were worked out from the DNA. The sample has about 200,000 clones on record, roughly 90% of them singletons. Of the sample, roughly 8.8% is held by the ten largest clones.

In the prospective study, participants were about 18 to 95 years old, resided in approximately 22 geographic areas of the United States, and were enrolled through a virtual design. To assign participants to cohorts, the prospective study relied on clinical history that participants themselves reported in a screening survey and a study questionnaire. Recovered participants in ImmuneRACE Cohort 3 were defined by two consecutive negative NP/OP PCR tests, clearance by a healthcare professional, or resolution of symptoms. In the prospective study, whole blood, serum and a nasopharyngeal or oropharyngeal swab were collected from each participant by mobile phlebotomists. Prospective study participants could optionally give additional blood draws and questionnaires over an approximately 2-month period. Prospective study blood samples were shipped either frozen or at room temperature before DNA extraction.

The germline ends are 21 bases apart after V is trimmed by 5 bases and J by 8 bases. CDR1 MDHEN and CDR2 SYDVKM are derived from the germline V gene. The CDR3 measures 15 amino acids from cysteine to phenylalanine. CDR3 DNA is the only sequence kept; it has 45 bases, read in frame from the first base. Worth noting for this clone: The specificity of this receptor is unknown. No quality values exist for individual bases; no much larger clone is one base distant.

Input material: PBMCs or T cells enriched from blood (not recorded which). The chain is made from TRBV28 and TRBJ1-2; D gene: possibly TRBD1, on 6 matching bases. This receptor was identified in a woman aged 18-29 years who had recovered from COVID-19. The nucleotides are TGTGCCAGCAGTCCTACGTCAACAGGGATCCGGGGCTACACCTTC. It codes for CASSPTSTGIRGYTF.